The 12 T cell receptor beta chains below were found in one sample sequenced in a study of blood T cell repertoires in COVID-19. Clones were sequenced by immunoSEQ multiplex PCR, and TCRdb holds only the in-frame ones, with some missing. The table includes about 200,000 clones, 70% to 90% detected once. The material sequenced was peripheral blood. Source of these receptors: a woman aged 45-65 years with acute or convalescent COVID-19.

The chain couples TRBV19 to TRBJ2-5; 7 nucleotides line up with TRBD2. With V trimmed by 5 bases and J by 0 bases, 9 bases remained unmatched. The germline V gene has CDR1 LNHDA and CDR2 SQIVND (reference sequence). CDR3 length: 16 amino acids. The chain's CDR3 is CASSQGRETYQETQYF. Here the CDR3 DNA reads TGTGCCAGTAGTCAAGGGAGGGAGACGTACCAAGAGACCCAGTACTTC.

J is TRBJ2-5 and V is TRBV7-2; a possible D gene is TRBD2 (5 bases). Between the trimmed V and J ends, which lost 5 bases and 6 bases, there was a span of 13 bases. CDR1 is SGHTA and CDR2 is FQGNSA in the germline V gene. This CDR3 contains 13 residues. The CDR3 loop is CASSLLGRQTQYF. CDR3 nucleotide sequence: TGTGCCAGCAGCCTTCTGGGGAGACAGACCCAGTACTTC.

This rearrangement joins TRBV4-2 to TRBJ2-6; D might be TRBD2 (6 bases). This CDR3 spans 16 amino acids. The germline V and J ends were trimmed by 4 bases and 0 bases, with 10 bases remaining between them. Germline V CDR1 and CDR2: LGHNA, YNFKEQ. The DNA of the CDR3 is TGTGCCAGCAGCCTTGACGGGAGCTCTGGGGCCAACGTCCTGACTTTC. Translating gives CASSLDGSSGANVLTF.

The genes are TRBV4-1 and TRBJ2-1; maybe TRBD2 (6 bases). Per germline, CDR1 MGHRA and CDR2 YSYEKL. CDR3 length: 16 amino acids. Between the trimmed V and J ends, which lost 4 bases and 2 bases, there was a span of 15 bases. The DNA of the CDR3 is TGCGCCAGCAGCCTCGGTCTAAGACTAGCCTACAATGAGCAGTTCTTC. Encoded protein: CASSLGLRLAYNEQFF.

J is TRBJ1-2 and V is TRBV7-9, with D possibly TRBD1 on 5 matching bases. CDR1 and CDR2 (germline): SEHNR, FQNEAQ (reference sequence). The CDR3 spans 17 residues. V was shortened by 5 bases and J by 3 bases, with 22 bases between the two germline ends. The CDR3 sequence is CASSQDRNPRSHYGYTF. The CDR3 DNA reads as TGTGCCAGCAGCCAAGACAGAAACCCCCGTTCCCACTATGGCTACACCTTC.

The rearrangement links TRBV29-1 to TRBJ1-5; 7 positions match TRBD1. After removal of 4 bases from V and 5 bases from J, the junction contained 8 bases not matched to a gene. Per the germline V gene, CDR1 is SQVTM and CDR2 is ANQGSEA. This CDR3 spans 14 amino acids. Here the CDR3 reads CSVGIGGTDQPQHF. CDR3 coding DNA: TGCAGCGTTGGAATTGGAGGGACAGATCAGCCCCAGCATTTT.

A single count supports this clone. V and J are TRBV5-8 and TRBJ1-6; D is unclear. CDR1 and CDR2 from the germline V gene are SGHTS and YDEGEE. The CDR3 length is 12 residues. Trimming took off 2 bases at V and 6 bases at J, with 3 bases between the two ends. CDR3 coding DNA: TGTGCCAGCAGCTTTCGTAATTCACCCCTCCACTTT. Amino acid sequence: CASSFRNSPLHF.

This clone occurred a few times. Its ends do not fully match the called genes, so a read error is possible. The V and J genes are TRBV9 and TRBJ2-1, with 10 bases aligning to TRBD2. This CDR3 is 14 amino acids long. CDR1 and CDR2 (germline): SGDLS, YYNGEE. CDR3 in DNA: TGTGCCAGCAACGTAGCGGGAGGTCGAAATGAGCAGTTCTTC. It is translated as CASNVAGGRNEQFF.

This chain joins TRBV7-9 and TRBJ1-2; no definite D call. Germline lookup yields CDR1 SEHNR and CDR2 FQNEAQ (reference sequence). Trimming took 5 bases from V and 0 from J, leaving 13 bases between them. The CDR3 sequence is 15 residues long. The CDR3 here is CASSPDSSANYGYTF. CDR3 coding DNA: TGTGCCAGCAGCCCGGACTCATCGGCTAACTATGGCTACACCTTC.

This rearrangement joins TRBV27 to TRBJ2-7; a weak D match, TRBD1 (6 bases). V was cut by 6 bases and J by 8 bases, with 11 bases left in between. CDR1 and CDR2 (germline): MNHEY, SMNVEV (reference sequence). The CDR3 has 11 residues. Written as DNA, the CDR3 is TGTGCCAGCAGACCCCAGGGGAAGCAGTACTTC. Encoded protein: CASRPQGKQYF.

In its sample, this clone was seen a few times. The chain uses TRBV5-1 and TRBJ1-2; D gene uncertain. In germline, CDR1 is SGHRS, CDR2 YFSETQ. The V and J ends lost 5 bases and 4 bases respectively, with 12 bases between them. This CDR3 contains 13 residues. The CDR3 here is CASRGDYLYGYTF. The CDR3 DNA sequence: TGCGCCAGCAGAGGAGACTACCTCTATGGCTACACCTTC. The full variable domain, completed using reference TRBV5-1 and TRBJ1-2, is KAGVTQTPRYLIKTRGQQVTLSCSPISGHRSVSWYQQTPGQGLQFLFEYFSETQRNKGNFPGRFSGRQFSNSRSEMNVSTLELGDSALYLCASRGDYLYGYTFGSGTRLTVV.

The J gene is TRBJ1-1, the V gene TRBV6-2 or TRBV6-3, with a weak D call TRBD1 (5 bases). The germline CDR1 and CDR2 sequences are MNHEY and SVGEGT. V shed 5 bases and J shed 3 bases, with 16 bases lying between them. This CDR3 has 15 residues. The CDR3, as DNA: TGTGCCAGCAGTCCCTGGGAGGGACCTTACACTGAAGCTTTCTTT. Its protein product is CASSPWEGPYTEAFF.